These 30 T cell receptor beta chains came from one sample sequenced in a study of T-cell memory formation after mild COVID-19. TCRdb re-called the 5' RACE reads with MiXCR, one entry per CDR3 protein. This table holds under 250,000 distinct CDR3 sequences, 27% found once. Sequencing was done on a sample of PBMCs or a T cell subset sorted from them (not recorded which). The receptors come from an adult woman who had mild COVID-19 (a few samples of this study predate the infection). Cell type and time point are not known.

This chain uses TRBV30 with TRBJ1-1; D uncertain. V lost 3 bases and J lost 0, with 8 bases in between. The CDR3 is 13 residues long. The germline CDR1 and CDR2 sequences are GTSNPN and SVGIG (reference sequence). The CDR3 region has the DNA TGTGCCTGGAGCAGGAACATGAACACTGAAGCTTTCTTT. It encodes CAWSRNMNTEAFF.

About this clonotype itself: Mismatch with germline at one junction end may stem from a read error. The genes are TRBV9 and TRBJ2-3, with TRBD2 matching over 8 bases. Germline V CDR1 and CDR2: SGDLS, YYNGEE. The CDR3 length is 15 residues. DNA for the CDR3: TGTGACAGCAGCATAGAGGCGGGAGGTGCAGATACGCAGTATTTT. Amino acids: CDSSIEAGGADTQYF.

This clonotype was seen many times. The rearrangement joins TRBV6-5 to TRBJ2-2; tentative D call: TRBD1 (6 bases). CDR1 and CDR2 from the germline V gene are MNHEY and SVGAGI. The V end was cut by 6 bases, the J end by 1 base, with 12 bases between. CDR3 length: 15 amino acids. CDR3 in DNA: TGTGCCAGCAGGCCACCGGGACAGAACACCGGGGAGCTGTTTTTT. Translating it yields CASRPPGQNTGELFF.

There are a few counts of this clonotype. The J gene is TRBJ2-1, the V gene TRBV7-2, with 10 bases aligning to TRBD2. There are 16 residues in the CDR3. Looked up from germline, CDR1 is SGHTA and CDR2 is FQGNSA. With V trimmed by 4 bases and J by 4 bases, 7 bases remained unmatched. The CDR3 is CASSSLPGLAYNEQFF. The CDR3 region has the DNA TGTGCCAGCAGCTCTCTCCCGGGACTAGCGTACAATGAGCAGTTCTTC. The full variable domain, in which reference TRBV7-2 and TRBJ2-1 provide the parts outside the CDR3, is GAGVSQSPSNKVTEKGKDVELRCDPISGHTALYWYRQSLGQGLEFLIYFQGNSAPDKSGLPSDRFSAERTGGSVSTLTIQRTQQEDSAVYLCASSSLPGLAYNEQFFGPGTRLTVL.

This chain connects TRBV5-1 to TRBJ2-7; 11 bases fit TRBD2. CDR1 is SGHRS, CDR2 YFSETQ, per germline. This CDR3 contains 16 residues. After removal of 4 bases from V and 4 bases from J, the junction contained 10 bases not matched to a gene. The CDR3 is CASSLGTSGRTYEQYF. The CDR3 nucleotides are TGCGCCAGCAGCCTAGGTACTAGCGGGAGAACGTACGAGCAGTACTTC. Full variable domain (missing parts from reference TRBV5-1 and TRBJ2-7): KAGVTQTPRYLIKTRGQQVTLSCSPISGHRSVSWYQQTPGQGLQFLFEYFSETQRNKGNFPGRFSGRQFSNSRSEMNVSTLELGDSALYLCASSLGTSGRTYEQYFGPGTRLTVT.

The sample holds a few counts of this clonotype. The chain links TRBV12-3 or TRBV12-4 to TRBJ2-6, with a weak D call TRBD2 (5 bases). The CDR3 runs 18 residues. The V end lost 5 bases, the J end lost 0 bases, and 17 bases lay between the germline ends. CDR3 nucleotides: TGTGCCAGCAGTCTATATCACGTCGGGGTCTCTGGGGCCAACGTCCTGACTTTC. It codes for CASSLYHVGVSGANVLTF.

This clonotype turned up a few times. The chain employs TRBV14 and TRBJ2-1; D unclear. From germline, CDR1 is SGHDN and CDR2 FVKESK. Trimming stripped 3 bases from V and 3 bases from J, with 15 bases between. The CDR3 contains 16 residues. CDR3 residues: CASSHVTRFLYNEQFF. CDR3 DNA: TGTGCCAGCAGCCATGTGACTCGTTTCCTCTACAATGAGCAGTTCTTC.

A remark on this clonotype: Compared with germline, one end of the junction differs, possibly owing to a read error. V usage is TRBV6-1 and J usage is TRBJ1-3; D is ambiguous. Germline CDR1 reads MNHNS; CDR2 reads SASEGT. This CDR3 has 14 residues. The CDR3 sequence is CASTEILSGNTIYF. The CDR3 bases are TGTGCCAGCACTGAAATCCTTTCTGGAAACACCATATATTTT.

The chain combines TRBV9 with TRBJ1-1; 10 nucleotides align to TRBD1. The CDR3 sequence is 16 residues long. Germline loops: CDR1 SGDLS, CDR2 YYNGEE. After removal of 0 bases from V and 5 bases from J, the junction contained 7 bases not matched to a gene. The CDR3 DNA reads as TGTGCCAGCAGCGTAGGGGCCGGGACAGGGGAAACTGAAGCTTTCTTT. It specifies CASSVGAGTGETEAFF.

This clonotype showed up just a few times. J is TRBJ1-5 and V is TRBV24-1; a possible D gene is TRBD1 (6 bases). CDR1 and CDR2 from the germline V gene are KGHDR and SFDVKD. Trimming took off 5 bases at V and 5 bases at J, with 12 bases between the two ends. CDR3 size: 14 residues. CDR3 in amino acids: CATSGGQYDQPQHF. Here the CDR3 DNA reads TGTGCCACCAGTGGAGGACAGTACGATCAGCCCCAGCATTTT.

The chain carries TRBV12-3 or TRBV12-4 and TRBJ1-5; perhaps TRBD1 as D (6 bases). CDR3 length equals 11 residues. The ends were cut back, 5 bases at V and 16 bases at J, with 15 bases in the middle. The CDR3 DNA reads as TGTGCCAGCAGTCGGGACACCAACCCACATTTT. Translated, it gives CASSRDTNPHF.

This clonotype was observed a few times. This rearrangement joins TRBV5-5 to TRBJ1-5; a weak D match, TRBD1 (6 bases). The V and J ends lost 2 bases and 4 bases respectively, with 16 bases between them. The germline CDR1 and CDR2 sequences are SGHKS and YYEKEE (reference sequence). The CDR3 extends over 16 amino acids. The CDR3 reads CASSLSWDMENQPQHF. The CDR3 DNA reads TGTGCCAGCAGCTTATCCTGGGACATGGAGAATCAGCCCCAGCATTTT. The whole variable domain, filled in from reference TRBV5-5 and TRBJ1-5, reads DAGVTQSPTHLIKTRGQQVTLRCSPISGHKSVSWYQQVLGQGPQFIFQYYEKEERGRGNFPDRFSARQFPNYSSELNVNALLLGDSALYLCASSLSWDMENQPQHFGDGTRLSIL.

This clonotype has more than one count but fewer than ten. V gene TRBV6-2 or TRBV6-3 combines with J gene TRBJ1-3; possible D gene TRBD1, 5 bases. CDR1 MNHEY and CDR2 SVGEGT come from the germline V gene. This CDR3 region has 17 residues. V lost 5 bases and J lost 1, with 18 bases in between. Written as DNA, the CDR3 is TGTGCCAGCAGTCAACAGGTCGCATATACTTCTGGAAACACCATATATTTT. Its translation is CASSQQVAYTSGNTIYF.

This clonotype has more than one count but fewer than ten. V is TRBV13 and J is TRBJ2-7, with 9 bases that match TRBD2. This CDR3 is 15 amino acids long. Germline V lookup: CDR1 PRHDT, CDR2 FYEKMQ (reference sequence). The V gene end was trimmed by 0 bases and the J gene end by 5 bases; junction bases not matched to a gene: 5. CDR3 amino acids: CASSLGLAGDHEQYF. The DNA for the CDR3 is TGTGCCAGCAGCTTAGGATTAGCGGGAGACCACGAGCAGTACTTC.

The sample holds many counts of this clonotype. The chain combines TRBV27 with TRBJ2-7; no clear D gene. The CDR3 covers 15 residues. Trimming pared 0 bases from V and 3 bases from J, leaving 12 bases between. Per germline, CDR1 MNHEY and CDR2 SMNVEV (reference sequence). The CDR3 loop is CASSLSVPAFYEQYF. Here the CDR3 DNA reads TGTGCCAGCAGTTTATCTGTACCGGCCTTCTACGAGCAGTACTTC.

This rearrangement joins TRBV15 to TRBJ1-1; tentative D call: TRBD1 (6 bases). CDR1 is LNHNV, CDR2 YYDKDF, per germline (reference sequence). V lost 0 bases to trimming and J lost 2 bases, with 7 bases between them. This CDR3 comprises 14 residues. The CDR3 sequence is CATSREGGNTEAFF. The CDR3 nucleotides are TGTGCCACCAGCAGAGAAGGGGGAAACACTGAAGCTTTCTTT.

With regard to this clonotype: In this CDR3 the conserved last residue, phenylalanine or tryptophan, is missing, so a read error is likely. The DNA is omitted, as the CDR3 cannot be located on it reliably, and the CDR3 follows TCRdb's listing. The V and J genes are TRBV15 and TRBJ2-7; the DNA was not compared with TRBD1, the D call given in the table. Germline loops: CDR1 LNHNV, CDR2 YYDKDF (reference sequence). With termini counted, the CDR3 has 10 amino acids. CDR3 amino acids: CATSRDRGSI.

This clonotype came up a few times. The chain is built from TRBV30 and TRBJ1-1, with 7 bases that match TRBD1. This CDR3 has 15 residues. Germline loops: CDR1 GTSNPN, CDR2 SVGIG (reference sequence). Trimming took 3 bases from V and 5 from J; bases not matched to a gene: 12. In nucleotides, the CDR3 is TGTGCCTGGAGGGTTCACAGGGGAGCGAGGACTGAAGCTTTCTTT. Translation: CAWRVHRGARTEAFF.

The CDR3 DNA is TGTGCCAGCAGCCAAGAGCGCGGGACCGCCGAAGCTTTCTTT. It codes for CASSQERGTAEAFF. The chain couples TRBV4-2 to TRBJ1-1; TRBD1 is a possible D gene (5 bases). Germline lookup yields CDR1 LGHNA and CDR2 YNFKEQ. The CDR3 is 14 amino acids. V lost 0 bases, J lost 8 bases, and 13 bases lay in between.

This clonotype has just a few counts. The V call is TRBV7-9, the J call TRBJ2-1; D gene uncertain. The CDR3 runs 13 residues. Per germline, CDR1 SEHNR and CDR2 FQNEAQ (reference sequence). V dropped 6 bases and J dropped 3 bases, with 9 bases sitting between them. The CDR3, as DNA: TGTGCCAGCAGTAACTATAACTACAATGAGCAGTTCTTC. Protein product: CASSNYNYNEQFF. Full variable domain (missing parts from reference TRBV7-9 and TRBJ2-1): DTGVSQNPRHKITKRGQNVTFRCDPISEHNRLYWYRQTLGQGPEFLTYFQNEAQLEKSRLLSDRFSAERPKGSFSTLEIQRTEQGDSAMYLCASSNYNYNEQFFGPGTRLTVL.

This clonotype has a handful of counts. CDR3 in amino acids: CASSDGPKGVYEQYF. CDR3 in DNA: TGTGCCAGCTCCGACGGGCCCAAAGGGGTCTACGAGCAGTACTTC. The chain has TRBV18 and TRBJ2-7, with a weak D call TRBD1 (5 bases). Trimming left V 6 bases short and J 3 bases short, with 18 bases between. Per germline, CDR1 KGHSH and CDR2 LQKENI. The CDR3 contains 15 residues.

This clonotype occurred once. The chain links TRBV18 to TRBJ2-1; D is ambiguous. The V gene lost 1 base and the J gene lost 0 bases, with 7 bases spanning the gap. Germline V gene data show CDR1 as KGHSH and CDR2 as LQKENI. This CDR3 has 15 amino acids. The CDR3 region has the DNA TGTGCCAGCTCACCACTGCGCAGCTCCTACAATGAGCAGTTCTTC. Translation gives CASSPLRSSYNEQFF.

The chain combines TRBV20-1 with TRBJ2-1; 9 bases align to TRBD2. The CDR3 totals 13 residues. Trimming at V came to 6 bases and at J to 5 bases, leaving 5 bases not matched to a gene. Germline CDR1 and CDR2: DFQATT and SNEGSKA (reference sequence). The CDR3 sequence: CSAGASGDNEQFF. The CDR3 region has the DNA TGCAGTGCGGGGGCTAGCGGGGACAATGAGCAGTTCTTC.

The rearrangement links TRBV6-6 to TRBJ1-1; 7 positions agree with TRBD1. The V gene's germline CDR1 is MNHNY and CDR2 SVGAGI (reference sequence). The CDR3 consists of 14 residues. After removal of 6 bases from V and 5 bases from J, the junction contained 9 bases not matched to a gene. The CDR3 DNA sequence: TGTGCCAGCAGCCTGTTAGGGGGCGAAACTGAAGCTTTCTTT. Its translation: CASSLLGGETEAFF.

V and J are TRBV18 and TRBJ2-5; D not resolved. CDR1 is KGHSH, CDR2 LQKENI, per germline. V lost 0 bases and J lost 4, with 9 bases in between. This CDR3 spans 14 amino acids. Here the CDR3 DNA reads TGTGCCAGCTCACCACCTATGAAAACAGAGACCCAGTACTTC. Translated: CASSPPMKTETQYF. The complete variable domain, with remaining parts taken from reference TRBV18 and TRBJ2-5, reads NAGVMQNPRHLVRRRGQEARLRCSPMKGHSHVYWYRQLPEEGLKFMVYLQKENIIDESGMPKERFSAEFPKEGPSILRIQQVVRGDSAAYFCASSPPMKTETQYFGPGTRLLVL.

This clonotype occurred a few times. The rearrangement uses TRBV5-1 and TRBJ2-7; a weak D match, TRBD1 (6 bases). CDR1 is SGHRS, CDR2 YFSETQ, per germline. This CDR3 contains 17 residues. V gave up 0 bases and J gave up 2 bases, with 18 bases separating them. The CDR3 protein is CASSLAVWTKGAYEQYF. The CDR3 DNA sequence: TGCGCCAGCAGCTTGGCCGTTTGGACGAAGGGGGCCTACGAGCAGTACTTC.

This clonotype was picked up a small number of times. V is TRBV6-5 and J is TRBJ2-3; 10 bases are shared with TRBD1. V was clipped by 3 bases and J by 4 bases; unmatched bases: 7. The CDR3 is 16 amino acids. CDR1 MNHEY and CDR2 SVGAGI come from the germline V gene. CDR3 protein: CASSYDRGRSSDTQYF. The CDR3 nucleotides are TGTGCCAGCAGTTATGACAGGGGGCGATCTTCAGATACGCAGTATTTT.

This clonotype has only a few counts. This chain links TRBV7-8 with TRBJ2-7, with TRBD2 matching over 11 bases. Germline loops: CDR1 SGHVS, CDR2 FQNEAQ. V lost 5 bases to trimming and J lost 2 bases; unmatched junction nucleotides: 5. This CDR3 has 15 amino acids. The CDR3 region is CASSHTGLAAYEQYF. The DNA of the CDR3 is TGTGCCAGCAGCCACACGGGACTAGCGGCCTACGAGCAGTACTTC.

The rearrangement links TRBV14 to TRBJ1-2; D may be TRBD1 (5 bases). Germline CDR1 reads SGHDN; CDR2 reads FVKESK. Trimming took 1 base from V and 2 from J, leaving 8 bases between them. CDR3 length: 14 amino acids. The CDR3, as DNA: TGTGCCAGCAGCCAAGTTCGACAGAACTATGGCTACACCTTC. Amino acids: CASSQVRQNYGYTF.

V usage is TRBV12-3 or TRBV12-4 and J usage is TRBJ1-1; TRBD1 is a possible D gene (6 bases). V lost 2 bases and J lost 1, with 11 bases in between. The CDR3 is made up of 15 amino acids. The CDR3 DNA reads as TGTGCCAGCAGTTTATTGGGGGCGCCGAACACTGAAGCTTTCTTT. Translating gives CASSLLGAPNTEAFF.